Listed below are T cell receptor beta chains from one sample, sequenced in a study of blood T cell repertoires in COVID-19. Profiling relied on immunoSEQ multiplex PCR, and the TCRdb table lists in-frame clones only, not all of them. The sample records under 75,000 clones, 80% being singletons. Sequencing was done on a sample of peripheral blood. All receptors come from a man in his 70s who had recovered from COVID-19. CDR3s include the opening cysteine and the closing phenylalanine or tryptophan. Each record gives: CDR3 DNA, CDR3 protein, clone size, J gene, D gene, V gene. A D gene is named only where the DNA matches it firmly. Rows may omit the clone size; those that give it use once, few, many or a size class.

cdr3_nt: TGTGCCAGCTCACCACCTAATAGTGGGCTCGATGAGCAGTTCTTC
cdr3_aa: CASSPPNSGLDEQFF
clone_size: .
j_call: TRBJ2-1
d_call: .
v_call: TRBV18

cdr3_nt: TGTGCCAGTAGGAGCTTCCCGCCTCAGCCCCAGCATTTT
cdr3_aa: CASRSFPPQPQHF
clone_size: .
j_call: TRBJ1-5
d_call: .
v_call: TRBV19

cdr3_nt: TGTGCCAGCAGCCAAGATCTCGCGGGGGGCGGGAAGACCCAGTACTTC
cdr3_aa: CASSQDLAGGGKTQYF
clone_size: .
j_call: TRBJ2-5
d_call: TRBD2
v_call: TRBV3-1/TRBV3-2

cdr3_nt: TGTGCCAGTAGTACCTGGACAGGGGGCTACCACAATGAGCAGTTCTTC
cdr3_aa: CASSTWTGGYHNEQFF
clone_size: .
j_call: TRBJ2-1
d_call: TRBD1
v_call: TRBV19

cdr3_nt: TGTGCCAGCTCACCACTGGGGACAGCCCAAGAGACCCAGTACTTC
cdr3_aa: CASSPLGTAQETQYF
clone_size: .
j_call: TRBJ2-5
d_call: TRBD1
v_call: TRBV18

cdr3_nt: TGTGCCAGCAGCTTAGGGACTAGAGTGGAGACCCAGTACTTC
cdr3_aa: CASSLGTRVETQYF
clone_size: once
j_call: TRBJ2-5
d_call: TRBD2
v_call: TRBV11-2

cdr3_nt: TGTGCCAGCGCCGACAGGGGTATCGAAGGCTACACCTTC
cdr3_aa: CASADRGIEGYTF
clone_size: .
j_call: TRBJ1-2
d_call: TRBD1
v_call: TRBV6-5

cdr3_nt: TGTGCCAGCAGACCGGGACAGAACACCGGGGAGCTGTTTTTT
cdr3_aa: CASRPGQNTGELFF
clone_size: .
j_call: TRBJ2-2
d_call: .
v_call: TRBV9

cdr3_nt: TGTGCCAGTATGTCTAGCGGGAGTTCAGGCGGGGAGCTGTTTTTT
cdr3_aa: CASMSSGSSGGELFF
clone_size: few
j_call: TRBJ2-2
d_call: TRBD2
v_call: TRBV19

cdr3_nt: TGTGCCAGCAGGCTAGCGGGGGCCGGTAATGAGCAGTTCTTC
cdr3_aa: CASRLAGAGNEQFF
clone_size: .
j_call: TRBJ2-1
d_call: TRBD2
v_call: TRBV19

cdr3_nt: TGCAGTGCTAGTTCGGGGGCTAATGAAAAACTGTTTTTT
cdr3_aa: CSASSGANEKLFF
clone_size: few
j_call: TRBJ1-4
d_call: .
v_call: TRBV20-1

cdr3_nt: TGCAGTGCTACAGGGGTTGGTGGCTACACCTTC
cdr3_aa: CSATGVGGYTF
clone_size: .
j_call: TRBJ1-2
d_call: .
v_call: TRBV20-1

cdr3_nt: TGTGCCAGCTCACCACGGGGTAGCGGGATGCTAGCCAAAAACATTCAGTACTTC
cdr3_aa: CASSPRGSGMLAKNIQYF
clone_size: .
j_call: TRBJ2-4
d_call: TRBD2
v_call: TRBV18

cdr3_nt: TGTGCCAGCAGCTTAGGGGGCCCGAACACCGGGGAGCTGTTTTTT
cdr3_aa: CASSLGGPNTGELFF
clone_size: .
j_call: TRBJ2-2
d_call: .
v_call: TRBV7-7

cdr3_nt: TGTGCCAGCAGCTTGTTGTGGGGAGCCGCGACCGAGACCCAGTACTTC
cdr3_aa: CASSLLWGAATETQYF
clone_size: .
j_call: TRBJ2-5
d_call: .
v_call: TRBV5-5

cdr3_nt: TGTGCCAGCAGTTACTCCCCGACGGTACGACCTGGGCACTACGAGCAGTACTTC
cdr3_aa: CASSYSPTVRPGHYEQYF
clone_size: .
j_call: TRBJ2-7
d_call: .
v_call: TRBV6-2/TRBV6-3

cdr3_nt: TGTGCCAGCAGCCAAACTCTCGTGGGCGGGCAGCCCCAGCATTTT
cdr3_aa: CASSQTLVGGQPQHF
clone_size: .
j_call: TRBJ1-5
d_call: .
v_call: TRBV6-5

cdr3_nt: TGTGCCAGCAGTTACGGCGGTAGCAATCAGCCCCAGCATTTT
cdr3_aa: CASSYGGSNQPQHF
clone_size: .
j_call: TRBJ1-5
d_call: .
v_call: TRBV6-6